Shown below are 29 T cell receptor beta chains from a single sample sequenced in a study of cytomegalovirus exposure and HLA in healthy donors. Both 60 Vbeta primers and 13 Jbeta primers went into the PCR. Sequencing was performed with immunoSEQ multiplex PCR; in TCRdb, only in-frame clones are kept and a portion is missing. The table lists some 63,000 clones, 83% of them singletons. The sequenced material came from PBMCs. The receptors originated from a human donor in good health.

Comment on this clone: The junction departs from germline at one end; a sequencing error may be responsible. The chain carries TRBV7-7 and TRBJ2-1; 9 bases align to TRBD1. The CDR3 loop spans 13 amino acids. In germline, CDR1 is SSHAT, CDR2 FNYEAQ (reference sequence). The CDR3 coding sequence is TGTGCTAGCAGCCCTACAGGGGGCAGTGAGCAGTTCTTC. Encoded protein: CASSPTGGSEQFF.

This clone was found a few times. This chain uses TRBV28 with TRBJ2-5; no firm D call. V was shortened by 2 bases and J by 6 bases, with 16 bases between the two germline ends. The germline V gene encodes CDR1 MDHEN and CDR2 SYDVKM. CDR3 length: 15 amino acids. CDR3 loop: CASSLSSWQAKTQYF. In DNA, the CDR3 is TGTGCCAGCAGTTTAAGTTCTTGGCAGGCCAAGACCCAGTACTTC.

This clone was recorded once. This chain joins TRBV18 and TRBJ1-1; unclear D gene. V was pared by 6 bases and J by 0 bases, with 11 bases between. Germline V CDR1 and CDR2: KGHSH, LQKENI. The CDR3 sequence is 14 residues long. In DNA, the CDR3 is TGTGCCAGCTCCCAACAGCGGATGAACACTGAAGCTTTCTTT. It translates to CASSQQRMNTEAFF.

The chain couples TRBV20-1 to TRBJ2-1; TRBD2 matches at 8 bases. Looked up from germline, CDR1 is DFQATT and CDR2 is SNEGSKA (reference sequence). The CDR3 is made up of 11 amino acids. V was pared by 8 bases and J by 9 bases, with 6 bases of the junction left unmatched. CDR3 residues: CSSGLASEQFF. CDR3 coding DNA: TGCAGTTCCGGACTAGCAAGTGAGCAGTTCTTC.

V and J are TRBV7-2 and TRBJ2-5; 7 bases line up with TRBD1. V was clipped by 8 bases and J by 2 bases; unmatched bases: 5. Germline CDR1 and CDR2: SGHTA and FQGNSA. CDR3 length: 13 amino acids. The CDR3 region is CASRRGQQETQYF. Here the CDR3 DNA reads TGTGCCAGCCGCCGGGGACAGCAAGAGACCCAGTACTTC.

The gene calls are TRBV5-6 and TRBJ2-3; 8 bases are a match to TRBD2. Per the germline V gene, CDR1 is SGHDT and CDR2 is YYEEEE. Trimming at V came to 0 bases and at J to 2 bases, leaving 8 bases not matched to a gene. CDR3 length: 17 residues. The CDR3 DNA reads TGTGCCAGCAGCTTGGGAGGGGCGGGGGGATTCACAGATACGCAGTATTTT. Encoded protein: CASSLGGAGGFTDTQYF.

This sequence joins TRBV14 and TRBJ1-1; D may be TRBD1 (6 bases). This CDR3 comprises 15 residues. V was trimmed by 2 bases and J by 0 bases, leaving 10 bases between them. CDR1 is SGHDN and CDR2 is FVKESK in the germline V gene. The CDR3 nucleotides are TGTGCCAGCAGCCAAATGTGGGGGCTGAACACTGAAGCTTTCTTT. Its protein is CASSQMWGLNTEAFF.

The rearrangement uses TRBV9 and TRBJ2-1; 8 bases line up with TRBD2. V lost 4 bases and J lost 4; bases outside the gene matches: 7. This CDR3 region has 15 residues. The V gene's germline CDR1 is SGDLS and CDR2 YYNGEE. CDR3 residues: CASSTLAAPYNEQFF. In nucleotides, the CDR3 is TGTGCCAGCAGCACACTAGCGGCCCCATACAATGAGCAGTTCTTC.

V gene TRBV7-2 combines with J gene TRBJ2-3, with D perhaps matching TRBD2 (6 bases). This CDR3 has 17 residues. CDR1 and CDR2 from the germline V gene are SGHTA and FQGNSA. V was shortened by 5 bases and J by 0 bases, with 18 bases between the two germline ends. CDR3: CASSMEGGAGSTDTQYF. In DNA, the CDR3 is TGTGCCAGCAGCATGGAGGGTGGGGCGGGAAGCACAGATACGCAGTATTTT.

This chain connects TRBV6-4 to TRBJ2-3, with D possibly being TRBD1 (6 bases). V was trimmed by 3 bases and J by 0 bases, leaving 10 bases between them. CDR1 MRHNA and CDR2 SNTAGT come from the germline V gene. This CDR3 is built from 15 residues. In DNA, the CDR3 is TGTGCCAGCAGTGAGGGACACCGTAGCACAGATACGCAGTATTTT. Protein: CASSEGHRSTDTQYF.

J is TRBJ2-3 and V is TRBV6-6; 8 nucleotides line up with TRBD1. Trimming at V came to 4 bases and at J to 1 base, leaving 4 bases not matched to a gene. Germline V CDR1 and CDR2: MNHNY, SVGAGI (reference sequence). The CDR3 is 15 amino acids. The CDR3 nucleotides are TGTGCCAGCAGTTCGGGACAGGAGCGCACAGATACGCAGTATTTT. Its translation is CASSSGQERTDTQYF.

This clone was found once. The V call is TRBV30, the J call TRBJ2-3, with 8 bases fitting TRBD1. The germline CDR1 and CDR2 sequences are GTSNPN and SVGIG (reference sequence). The V segment lost 4 bases and the J segment 1 base; nucleotides outside the gene matches: 4. CDR3 size: 14 residues. CDR3 protein: CAWNQQGGTDTQYF. Written as DNA, the CDR3 is TGTGCCTGGAACCAACAGGGGGGCACAGATACGCAGTATTTT.

This chain uses TRBV27 with TRBJ1-6; 7 nucleotides line up with TRBD1. Looked up from germline, CDR1 is MNHEY and CDR2 is SMNVEV (reference sequence). CDR3 size: 17 residues. Losses at the gene ends were 6 bases for V and 10 bases for J; bases not matched to a gene: 18. CDR3 bases: TGTGCCAGCAGCCCTGACCCCCGGACAGGCCTTGAATCACCCCTCCACTTT. Encoded protein: CASSPDPRTGLESPLHF.

The rearrangement joins TRBV5-4 to TRBJ2-1, with D tentatively TRBD2 (5 bases). CDR1 is SGHNT and CDR2 is YYREEE in the germline V gene (reference sequence). CDR3 length: 15 residues. The V gene lost 7 bases and the J gene lost 0 bases, with 14 bases spanning the gap. The CDR3: CASFIGRASYNEQFF. For the CDR3, the DNA is TGTGCCAGCTTCATCGGGCGGGCCTCCTACAATGAGCAGTTCTTC.

The V and J genes are TRBV30 and TRBJ1-2; no definite D call. V lost 4 bases to trimming and J lost 1 base, with 10 bases between them. The germline V gene encodes CDR1 GTSNPN and CDR2 SVGIG (reference sequence). The CDR3 totals 13 residues. DNA for the CDR3: TGTGCCTGGACCATTGTTAGTAACTATGGCTACACCTTC. It is translated as CAWTIVSNYGYTF. The full variable domain, completed using reference TRBV30 and TRBJ1-2, is SQTIHQWPATLVQPVGSPLSLECTVEGTSNPNLYWYRQAAGRGLQLLFYSVGIGQISSEVPQNLSASRPQDRQFILSSKKLLLSDSGFYLCAWTIVSNYGYTFGSGTRLTVV.

V is TRBV27 and J is TRBJ2-7, with D possibly being TRBD2 (6 bases). Germline CDR1 and CDR2: MNHEY and SMNVEV (reference sequence). The CDR3 length is 16 residues. V dropped 4 bases and J dropped 2 bases, with 18 bases sitting between them. In DNA, the CDR3 is TGTGCCAGCAGTTACCCCCGGGAGAACCCCCCCTACGAGCAGTACTTC. Amino acid sequence: CASSYPRENPPYEQYF.

The chain uses TRBV7-2 and TRBJ2-3; maybe TRBD1 (5 bases). CDR3 size: 14 residues. V dropped 4 bases and J dropped 2 bases, with 10 bases sitting between them. Germline V gene data show CDR1 as SGHTA and CDR2 as FQGNSA. CDR3 bases: TGTGCCAGCAGCTCGCAGGGTTCCACAGATACGCAGTATTTT. Its protein product is CASSSQGSTDTQYF.

The genes are TRBV14 and TRBJ2-7; a possible D gene is TRBD2 (5 bases). The germline gives CDR1 SGHDN, CDR2 FVKESK. Trimming stripped 3 bases from V and 4 bases from J, with 19 bases between. CDR3 length equals 16 residues. The CDR3 sequence is CASSQPGNTKEYEQYF. Here the CDR3 DNA reads TGTGCCAGCAGCCAGCCGGGAAACACGAAAGAATACGAGCAGTACTTC.

This clone was observed a few times. In the same sample, other DNA sequences code for this CDR3. J is TRBJ2-7 and V is TRBV7-6; tentatively, D is TRBD1 (6 bases). The CDR3 contains 13 residues. In germline, CDR1 is SGHVS, CDR2 FNYEAQ. V dropped 5 bases and J dropped 3 bases, with 11 bases sitting between them. CDR3 nucleotide sequence: TGTGCCAGCAGCCTAAAACAGGGCTACGAGCAGTACTTC. Amino acid sequence: CASSLKQGYEQYF.

This clone was detected a few times. The chain couples TRBV5-4 to TRBJ2-5; D is perhaps TRBD1 (6 bases). This CDR3 has 14 amino acids. Trimming left V 2 bases short and J 4 bases short, with 12 bases between. Germline CDR1 SGHNT, CDR2 YYREEE (reference sequence). In DNA form, the CDR3 reads TGTGCCAGCAGCTTACCAGGGGCGGGAGAGACCCAGTACTTC. Encoded protein: CASSLPGAGETQYF.

V usage is TRBV5-1 and J usage is TRBJ1-1, with TRBD1 matching 7 bases. Germline-derived CDR1 and CDR2 are SGHRS and YFSETQ. The trim removed 2 bases at V and 5 bases at J, leaving 9 bases unmatched. CDR3 length: 15 amino acids. The CDR3 sequence: CASSLETDRRTEAFF. CDR3 nucleotide sequence: TGCGCCAGCAGCTTAGAGACGGACAGGAGGACTGAAGCTTTCTTT.

In this sample, this clone turned up a few times. The genes are TRBV4-3 and TRBJ2-7; D gene unclear. CDR1 and CDR2 from the germline V gene are LGHNA and YSLEER. This CDR3 is 14 amino acids long. V was trimmed by 4 bases and J by 3 bases, leaving 13 bases between them. CDR3 protein: CASSLSDTHYEQYF. The CDR3 DNA is TGCGCCAGCAGCCTTTCTGACACCCACTACGAGCAGTACTTC.

This clone came up a few times. V usage is TRBV28 and J usage is TRBJ2-7; 12 nucleotides align to TRBD2. The germline gives CDR1 MDHEN, CDR2 SYDVKM. The CDR3 has 18 residues. V lost 4 bases and J lost 6; bases outside the gene matches: 16. CDR3 sequence (DNA): TGTGCCAGCAGTTCAGGGAACAGACTAGCGGGAGATTCCGTCGAGCAGTACTTC. This sequence encodes CASSSGNRLAGDSVEQYF.

V usage is TRBV7-2 and J usage is TRBJ2-3; 7 positions match TRBD2. CDR1 is SGHTA, CDR2 FQGNSA, per germline. This CDR3 has 14 residues. V was clipped by 5 bases and J by 0 bases; unmatched bases: 2. The CDR3 loop reads CASSGRVSTDTQYF. The CDR3 DNA follows: TGTGCCAGCAGCGGGAGGGTTAGCACAGATACGCAGTATTTT.

This chain links TRBV6-6 with TRBJ1-1; D is unresolved. Germline values: CDR1 MNHNY, CDR2 SVGAGI (reference sequence). V was cut by 0 bases and J by 1 base, with 12 bases left in between. The length of the CDR3 is 16 residues. CDR3 sequence reads: CASSYSSLAGNTEAFF. CDR3 coding DNA: TGTGCCAGCAGTTACTCGAGTCTTGCAGGGAACACTGAAGCTTTCTTT.

The chain uses TRBV4-3 and TRBJ2-1; 7 nucleotides line up with TRBD2. This CDR3 comprises 15 residues. V gave up 2 bases and J gave up 6 bases; unmatched junction bases: 7. Germline CDR1 LGHNA, CDR2 YSLEER. The CDR3 reads CASSQIGTTSNEQFF. Written as DNA, the CDR3 is TGCGCCAGCAGCCAAATAGGGACTACATCCAATGAGCAGTTCTTC.

This chain connects TRBV4-3 to TRBJ2-1; TRBD1 matches at 9 bases. Germline V gene data show CDR1 as LGHNA and CDR2 as YSLEER. The CDR3 has 18 amino acids. The ends lost 1 base at V and 4 bases at J; junction bases unmatched: 11. The CDR3 is CASSQGTRRQGGYNEQFF. DNA of the CDR3: TGCGCCAGCAGCCAAGGGACCAGGCGACAGGGGGGATACAATGAGCAGTTCTTC.

The genes are TRBV6-1 and TRBJ2-5, with D perhaps TRBD2 (5 bases). In germline, CDR1 is MNHNS, CDR2 SASEGT. Trimming cost V 2 bases and J 1 base, with 11 bases left between them. The CDR3 runs to 15 residues. CDR3 in amino acids: CASSESGLVQETQYF. The CDR3 region has the DNA TGTGCCAGCAGTGAATCAGGACTGGTCCAAGAGACCCAGTACTTC.

In DNA, the CDR3 is TGCGCCAGCAGCTCGCATCAGGGAAGCGGGGAGCTGTTTTTT. This translates into CASSSHQGSGELFF. This chain joins TRBV5-1 and TRBJ2-2; a possible D gene is TRBD1 (5 bases). CDR1 and CDR2 (germline): SGHRS, YFSETQ. This CDR3 spans 14 amino acids. The germline V and J ends were trimmed by 3 bases and 7 bases, with 13 bases remaining between them.